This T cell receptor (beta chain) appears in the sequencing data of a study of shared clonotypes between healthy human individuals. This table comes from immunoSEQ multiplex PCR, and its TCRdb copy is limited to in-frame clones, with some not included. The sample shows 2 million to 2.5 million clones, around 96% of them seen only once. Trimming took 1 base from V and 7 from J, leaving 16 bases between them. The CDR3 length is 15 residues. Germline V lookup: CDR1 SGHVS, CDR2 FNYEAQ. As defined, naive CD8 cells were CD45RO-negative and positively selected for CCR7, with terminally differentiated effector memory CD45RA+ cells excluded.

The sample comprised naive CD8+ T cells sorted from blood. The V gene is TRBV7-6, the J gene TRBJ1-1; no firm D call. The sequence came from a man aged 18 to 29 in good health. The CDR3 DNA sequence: TGTGCCAGCAGCTTAGATCGGGGATATGAGGGTGAAGCTTTCTTT. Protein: CASSLDRGYEGEAFF.